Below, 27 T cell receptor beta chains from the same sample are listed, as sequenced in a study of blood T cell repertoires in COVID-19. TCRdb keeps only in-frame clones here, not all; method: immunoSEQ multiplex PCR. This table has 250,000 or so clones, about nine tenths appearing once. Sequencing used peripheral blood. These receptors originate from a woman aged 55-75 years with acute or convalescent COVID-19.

CDR3 in DNA: TGTGCCTGGAGTGGACAGGGGGCCCAAAGACAGCCCCAGCATTTT. Its translation is CAWSGQGAQRQPQHF. The chain recombines TRBV30 with TRBJ1-5; TRBD1 matches 10 bases. The V gene's germline CDR1 is GTSNPN and CDR2 SVGIG (reference sequence). This CDR3 comprises 15 residues. Losses at the gene ends were 1 base for V and 7 bases for J; bases not matched to a gene: 7.

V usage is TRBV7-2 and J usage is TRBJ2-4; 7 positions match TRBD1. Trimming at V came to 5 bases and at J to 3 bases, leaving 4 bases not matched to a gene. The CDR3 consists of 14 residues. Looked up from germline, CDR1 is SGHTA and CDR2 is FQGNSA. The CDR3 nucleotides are TGTGCCAGCAGCGTGACAGGGAGCAAAAACATTCAGTACTTC. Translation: CASSVTGSKNIQYF.

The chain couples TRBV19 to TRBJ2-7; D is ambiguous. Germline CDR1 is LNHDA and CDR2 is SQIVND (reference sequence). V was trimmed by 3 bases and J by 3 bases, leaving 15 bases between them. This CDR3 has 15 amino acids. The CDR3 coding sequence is TGTGCCAGTAGTATTAGCCATGCGGTGAACTACGAGCAGTACTTC. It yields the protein CASSISHAVNYEQYF.

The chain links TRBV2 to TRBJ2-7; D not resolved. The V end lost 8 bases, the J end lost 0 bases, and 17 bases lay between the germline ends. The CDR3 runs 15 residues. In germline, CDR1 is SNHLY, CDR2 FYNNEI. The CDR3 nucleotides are TGTGCCAGCCGCCGTGAGGCCGGTCTCTCCTACGAGCAGTACTTC. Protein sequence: CASRREAGLSYEQYF.

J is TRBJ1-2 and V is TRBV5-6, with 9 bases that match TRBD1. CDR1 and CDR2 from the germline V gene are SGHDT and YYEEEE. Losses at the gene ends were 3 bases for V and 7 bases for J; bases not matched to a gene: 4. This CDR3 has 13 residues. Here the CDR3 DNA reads TGTGCCAGCAGCTGGGGACAGGGCGGTGGCTACACCTTC. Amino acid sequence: CASSWGQGGGYTF.

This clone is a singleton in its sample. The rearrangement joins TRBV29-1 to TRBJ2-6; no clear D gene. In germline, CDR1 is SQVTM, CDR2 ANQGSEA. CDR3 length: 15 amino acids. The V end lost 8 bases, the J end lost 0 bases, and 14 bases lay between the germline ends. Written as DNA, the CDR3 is TGCAGCTTCCTCCGCGCTGGCTCTGGGGCCAACGTCCTGACTTTC. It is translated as CSFLRAGSGANVLTF.

CDR3 region: CAISRSVTEAFF. In DNA form, the CDR3 reads TGTGCCATCAGCCGATCGGTTACTGAAGCTTTCTTT. The chain couples TRBV10-3 to TRBJ1-1; D call uncertain. The germline CDR1 and CDR2 sequences are ENHRY and SYGVKD. V shed 6 bases and J shed 5 bases, with 10 bases lying between them. CDR3 length: 12 residues.

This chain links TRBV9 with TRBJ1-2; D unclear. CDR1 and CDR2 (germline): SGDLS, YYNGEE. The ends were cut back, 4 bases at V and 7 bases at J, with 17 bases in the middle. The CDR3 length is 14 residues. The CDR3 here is CASSILDSKAGYTF. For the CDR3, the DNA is TGTGCCAGCAGCATTCTGGACTCGAAGGCTGGCTACACCTTC.

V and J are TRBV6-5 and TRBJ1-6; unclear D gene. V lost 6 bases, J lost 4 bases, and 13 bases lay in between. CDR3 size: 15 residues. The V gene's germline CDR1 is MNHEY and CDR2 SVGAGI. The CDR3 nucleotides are TGTGCCAGCAGATCCAACTCCCCTTATAATTCACCCCTCCACTTT. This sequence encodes CASRSNSPYNSPLHF.

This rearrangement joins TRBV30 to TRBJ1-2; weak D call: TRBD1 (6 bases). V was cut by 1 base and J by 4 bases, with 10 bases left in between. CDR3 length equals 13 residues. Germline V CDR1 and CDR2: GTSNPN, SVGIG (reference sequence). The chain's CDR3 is CAWSADSLYGYTF. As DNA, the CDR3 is TGTGCCTGGAGTGCGGACAGTCTCTATGGCTACACCTTC.

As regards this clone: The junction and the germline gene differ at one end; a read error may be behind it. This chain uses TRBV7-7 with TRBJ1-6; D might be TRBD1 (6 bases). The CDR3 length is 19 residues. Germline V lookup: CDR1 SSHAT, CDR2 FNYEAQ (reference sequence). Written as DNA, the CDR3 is TGTGCTAGCAGCGAACCGGGACACCCCTTGAGCTCCTATAATTCACCCCTCCACTTT. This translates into CASSEPGHPLSSYNSPLHF.

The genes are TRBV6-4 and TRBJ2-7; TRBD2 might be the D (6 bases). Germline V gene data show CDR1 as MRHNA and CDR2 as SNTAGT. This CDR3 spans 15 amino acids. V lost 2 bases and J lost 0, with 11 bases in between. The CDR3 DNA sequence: TGTGCCAGCAGTGACATCGCGGGACCCTCCTACGAGCAGTACTTC. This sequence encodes CASSDIAGPSYEQYF.

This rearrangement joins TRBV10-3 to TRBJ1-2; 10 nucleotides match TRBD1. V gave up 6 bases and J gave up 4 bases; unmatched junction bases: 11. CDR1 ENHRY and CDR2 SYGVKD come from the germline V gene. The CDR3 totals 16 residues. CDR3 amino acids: CAIRDPGQGLFYGYTF. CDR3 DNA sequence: TGTGCCATCAGAGATCCGGGACAGGGGTTATTCTATGGCTACACCTTC.

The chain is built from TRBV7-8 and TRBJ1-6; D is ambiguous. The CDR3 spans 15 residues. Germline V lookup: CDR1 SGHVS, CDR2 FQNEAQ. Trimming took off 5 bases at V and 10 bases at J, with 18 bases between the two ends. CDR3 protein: CASSPWANSASPLHF. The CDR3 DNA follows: TGTGCCAGCAGCCCCTGGGCCAACTCGGCATCACCCCTCCACTTT.

The CDR3 region is CASTLVNEQYF. The CDR3 region has the DNA TGCGCCAGCACGCTAGTCAACGAGCAGTACTTC. The V and J genes are TRBV10-2 and TRBJ2-7; the D is unclear. The CDR3 runs 11 residues. The germline CDR1 and CDR2 sequences are WSHSY and SAAADI. Trimming took 7 bases from V and 5 from J, leaving 9 bases between them.

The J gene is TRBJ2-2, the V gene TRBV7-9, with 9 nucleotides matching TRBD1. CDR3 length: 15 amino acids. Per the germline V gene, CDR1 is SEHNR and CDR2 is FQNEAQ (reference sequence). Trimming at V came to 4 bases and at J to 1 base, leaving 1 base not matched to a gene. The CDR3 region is CASSSGQGNTGELFF. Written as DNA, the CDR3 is TGTGCCAGCAGCTCGGGACAGGGGAACACCGGGGAGCTGTTTTTT.

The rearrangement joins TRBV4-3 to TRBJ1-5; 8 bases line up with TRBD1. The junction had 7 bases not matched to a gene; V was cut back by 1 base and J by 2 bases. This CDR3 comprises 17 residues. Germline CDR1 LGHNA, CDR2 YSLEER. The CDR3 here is CASSQGQGARGNQPQHF. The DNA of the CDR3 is TGCGCCAGCAGCCAAGGGCAGGGGGCGAGGGGCAATCAGCCCCAGCATTTT.

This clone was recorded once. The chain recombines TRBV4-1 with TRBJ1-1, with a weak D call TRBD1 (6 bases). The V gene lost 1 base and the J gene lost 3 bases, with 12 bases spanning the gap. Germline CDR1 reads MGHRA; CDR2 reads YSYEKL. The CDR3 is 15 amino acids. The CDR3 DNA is TGCGCCAGCAGCCAAGGCAGGGGCTGGGACACTGAAGCTTTCTTT. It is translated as CASSQGRGWDTEAFF.

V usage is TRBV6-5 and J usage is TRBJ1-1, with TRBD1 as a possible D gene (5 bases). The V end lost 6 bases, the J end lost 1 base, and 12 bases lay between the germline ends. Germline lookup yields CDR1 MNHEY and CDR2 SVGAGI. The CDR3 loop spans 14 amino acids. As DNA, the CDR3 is TGTGCCAGCAGCAGGGATCCAGGGAACACTGAAGCTTTCTTT. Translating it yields CASSRDPGNTEAFF.

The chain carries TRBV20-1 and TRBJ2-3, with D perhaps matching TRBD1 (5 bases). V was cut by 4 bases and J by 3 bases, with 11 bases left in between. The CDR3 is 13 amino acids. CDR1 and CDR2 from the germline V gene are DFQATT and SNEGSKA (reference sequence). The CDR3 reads CSATDSWTDTQYF. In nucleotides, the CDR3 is TGCAGTGCTACTGACAGTTGGACAGATACGCAGTATTTT.

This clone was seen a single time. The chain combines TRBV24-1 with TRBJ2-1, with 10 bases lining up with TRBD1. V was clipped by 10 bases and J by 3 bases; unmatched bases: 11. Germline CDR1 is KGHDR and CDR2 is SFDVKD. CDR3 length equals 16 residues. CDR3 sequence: CATGGRGTGDYNEQFF. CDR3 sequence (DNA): TGTGCCACGGGCGGTCGCGGGACAGGGGACTACAATGAGCAGTTCTTC.

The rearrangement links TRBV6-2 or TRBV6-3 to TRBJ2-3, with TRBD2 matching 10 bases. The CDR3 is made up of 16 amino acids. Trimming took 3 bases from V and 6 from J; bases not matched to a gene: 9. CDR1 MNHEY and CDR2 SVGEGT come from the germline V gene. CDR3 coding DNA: TGTGCCAGCAGTTATCAGGCTAGCGGGAGTGGTGATACGCAGTATTTT. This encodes CASSYQASGSGDTQYF.

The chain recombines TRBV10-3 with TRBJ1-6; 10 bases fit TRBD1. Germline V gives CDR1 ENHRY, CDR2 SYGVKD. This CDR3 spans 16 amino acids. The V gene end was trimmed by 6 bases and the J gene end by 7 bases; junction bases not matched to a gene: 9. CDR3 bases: TGTGCCATCAGGGGAGACAGGGGGCGGGAAAATTCACCCCTCCACTTT. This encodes CAIRGDRGRENSPLHF.

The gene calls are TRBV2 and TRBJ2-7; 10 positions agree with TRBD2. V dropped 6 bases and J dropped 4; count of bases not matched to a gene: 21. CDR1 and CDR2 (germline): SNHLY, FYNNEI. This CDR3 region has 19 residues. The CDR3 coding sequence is TGTGCCAGCAGGGAGCACGGACTAGCGGAGGATTTAAACGGGTACGAGCAGTACTTC. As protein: CASREHGLAEDLNGYEQYF.

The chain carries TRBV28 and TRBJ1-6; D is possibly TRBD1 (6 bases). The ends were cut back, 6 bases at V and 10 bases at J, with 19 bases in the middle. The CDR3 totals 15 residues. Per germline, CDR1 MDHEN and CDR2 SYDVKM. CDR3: CASRHRVEARSPLHF. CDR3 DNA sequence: TGTGCCAGCAGACACAGGGTAGAGGCTAGGTCACCCCTCCACTTT.

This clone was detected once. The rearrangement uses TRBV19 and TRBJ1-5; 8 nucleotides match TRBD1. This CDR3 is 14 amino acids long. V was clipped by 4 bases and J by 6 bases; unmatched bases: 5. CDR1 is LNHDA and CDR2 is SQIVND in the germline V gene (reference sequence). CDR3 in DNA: TGTGCCAGTAGTACGACAGGGGATAGTCAGCCCCAGCATTTT. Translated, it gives CASSTTGDSQPQHF.

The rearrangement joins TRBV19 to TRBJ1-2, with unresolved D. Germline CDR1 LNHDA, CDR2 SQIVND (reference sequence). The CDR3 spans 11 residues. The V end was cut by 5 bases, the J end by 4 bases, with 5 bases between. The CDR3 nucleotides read TGTGCCAGTAGTCAGGCCTATGGCTACACCTTC. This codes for CASSQAYGYTF.